These T cell receptor beta chains were read from a single sample in a study of blood T cells in healthy people across ages. One entry per CDR3 protein, called by TCRdb with MiXCR from the 5' RACE reads. The data hold roughly 1.7 million distinct CDR3 sequences, with about 31% observed a single time. The sample was blood. These receptors all stem from a woman younger than 45 in good health. CDR3s include the opening cysteine and the closing phenylalanine or tryptophan. D genes are given only for firm matches. Some rows mark clone size as missing; the rest say once, few, many or name a class of expanded clone.

TRBV29-1	TRBJ1-1	.	few	CSVYYGIPEAFF	TGCAGCGTTTATTATGGGATCCCTGAAGCTTTCTTT
TRBV29-1	TRBJ2-4	.	.	CSVVPSAKNIQYF	TGCAGCGTTGTCCCTAGCGCCAAAAACATTCAGTACTTC
TRBV20-1	TRBJ1-5	.	.	CSARGPQGSGNQPQHF	TGCAGTGCTAGAGGCCCACAGGGATCAGGCAATCAGCCCCAGCATTTT
TRBV28	TRBJ2-5	.	few	CASSWQGIQETQYF	TGTGCCAGCAGTTGGCAAGGTATCCAAGAGACCCAGTACTTC
TRBV9	TRBJ2-2	TRBD1	.	CASSPNRGRGPTGELFF	TGTGCCAGCAGCCCAAACAGGGGGCGGGGACCTACCGGGGAGCTGTTTTTT
TRBV12-3/TRBV12-4	TRBJ2-5	TRBD1	few	CAGSQGQGPETQYF	TGTGCCGGCAGTCAAGGACAGGGTCCGGAGACCCAGTACTTC
TRBV12-3/TRBV12-4	TRBJ2-7	.	.	CASTLGGPSGEQYF	TGTGCCAGCACCCTTGGGGGACCTTCGGGCGAGCAGTACTTC
TRBV5-1	TRBJ2-7	.	.	CASSFPGSGEQYF	TGCGCCAGCAGCTTTCCAGGGAGTGGCGAGCAGTACTTC
TRBV20-1	TRBJ2-2	TRBD1	many	CSAGTVATGELFF	TGCAGTGCCGGGACAGTTGCCACCGGGGAGCTGTTTTTT
TRBV4-1	TRBJ1-2	.	.	CASSQEPALANYGYTF	TGCGCCAGCAGCCAAGAGCCAGCTCTAGCTAACTATGGCTACACCTTC